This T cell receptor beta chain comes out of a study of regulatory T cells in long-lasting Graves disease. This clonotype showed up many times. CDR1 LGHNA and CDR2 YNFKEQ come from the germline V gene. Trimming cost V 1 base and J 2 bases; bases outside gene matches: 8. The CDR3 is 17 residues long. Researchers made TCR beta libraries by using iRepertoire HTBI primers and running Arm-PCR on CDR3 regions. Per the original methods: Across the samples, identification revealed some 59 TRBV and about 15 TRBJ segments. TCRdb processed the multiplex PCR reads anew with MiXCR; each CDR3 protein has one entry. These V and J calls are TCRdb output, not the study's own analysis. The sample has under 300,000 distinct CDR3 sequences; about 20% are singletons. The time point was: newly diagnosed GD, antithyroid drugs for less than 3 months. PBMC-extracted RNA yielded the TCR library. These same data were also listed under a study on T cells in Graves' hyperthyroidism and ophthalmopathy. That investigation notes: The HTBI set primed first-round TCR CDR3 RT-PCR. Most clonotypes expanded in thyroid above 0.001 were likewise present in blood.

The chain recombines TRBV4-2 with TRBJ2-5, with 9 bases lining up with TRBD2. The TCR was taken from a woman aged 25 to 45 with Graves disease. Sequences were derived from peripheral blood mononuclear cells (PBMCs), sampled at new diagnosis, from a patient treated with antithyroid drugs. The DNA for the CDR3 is TGTGCCAGCAGCCAAGCCTGGGCTAGCGGGGCACAAGAGACCCAGTACTTC. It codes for CASSQAWASGAQETQYF.